The 26 T cell receptor beta chains below were found in one sample sequenced in a study of blood T cell repertoires in COVID-19. TCRdb's copy holds only in-frame clones and misses some; the assay was immunoSEQ multiplex PCR. The sample contains some 400,000 clones, under 90% of which appear only once. The sample taken for sequencing was PBMCs or T cells enriched from blood (not recorded which). All receptors derive from a woman in her 30s who had recovered from COVID-19.

This chain uses TRBV7-9 with TRBJ1-1; a weak D match, TRBD1 (5 bases). V lost 4 bases to trimming and J lost 4 bases, with 10 bases between them. This CDR3 contains 13 residues. Germline CDR1 SEHNR, CDR2 FQNEAQ (reference sequence). CDR3 in DNA: TGTGCCAGCAGCTGGGCAGGGCGCACTGAAGCTTTCTTT. It specifies CASSWAGRTEAFF.

This chain joins TRBV19 and TRBJ2-6; 11 bases are a match to TRBD2. V dropped 0 bases and J dropped 0; count of bases not matched to a gene: 4. There are 19 residues in the CDR3. The germline CDR1 and CDR2 sequences are LNHDA and SQIVND (reference sequence). CDR3: CASSIDRLAGTSGANVLTF. DNA for the CDR3: TGTGCCAGTAGTATAGATAGACTAGCGGGAACCTCTGGGGCCAACGTCCTGACTTTC.

J is TRBJ2-3 and V is TRBV18; 7 nucleotides match TRBD2. This CDR3 is 14 amino acids long. CDR1 and CDR2 from the germline V gene are KGHSH and LQKENI. V trimming: 4 bases; J trimming: 0 bases; junction bases outside the gene matches: 1. DNA of the CDR3: TGTGCCAGCTCACGCGGGGGAAGCACAGATACGCAGTATTTT. This encodes CASSRGGSTDTQYF.

The chain has TRBV25-1 and TRBJ1-1; 7 bases agree with TRBD1. The CDR3 contains 11 residues. V lost 5 bases and J lost 11; bases outside the gene matches: 5. Per the germline V gene, CDR1 is MGHDK and CDR2 is SYGVNS. The CDR3 protein is CASSPGDSAFF. The CDR3 region has the DNA TGTGCCAGCAGTCCGGGGGACAGCGCTTTCTTT.

This chain links TRBV3-1 (or the pseudogene TRBV3-2) with TRBJ1-2; D is possibly TRBD1 (6 bases). The germline gives CDR1 LGHDT, CDR2 YNNKEL (reference sequence). V lost 2 bases and J 5 bases, leaving 18 bases between the germline ends. This CDR3 has 16 amino acids. CDR3 residues: CASSQFPAGVGYGYTF. The CDR3 nucleotides are TGTGCCAGCAGCCAATTTCCGGCAGGGGTCGGGTATGGCTACACCTTC.

V is TRBV11-3 and J is TRBJ2-2; D is uncertain. Trimming shortened V by 2 bases and J by 6 bases, and 16 bases separated the two germline ends. CDR1 is SGHNT and CDR2 is YENEEA in the germline V gene. The CDR3 runs to 16 residues. This CDR3 is CASSLNVAVGSGELFF. CDR3 coding DNA: TGTGCCAGCAGCTTAAATGTTGCGGTTGGCTCCGGGGAGCTGTTTTTT.

V is TRBV5-6 and J is TRBJ2-1, with D possibly being TRBD1 (5 bases). The CDR3 has 15 residues. With 3 bases removed from V and 4 bases from J, the gap between germline ends came to 14 bases. CDR1 is SGHDT, CDR2 YYEEEE, per germline. The CDR3 sequence is CASSSPQDRYNEQFF. In DNA, the CDR3 is TGTGCCAGCAGCTCACCACAGGATAGGTACAATGAGCAGTTCTTC.

V and J are TRBV2 and TRBJ1-4, with TRBD1 matching over 8 bases. The CDR3 contains 16 residues. The junction had 8 bases not matched to a gene; V was cut back by 7 bases and J by 1 base. Per the germline V gene, CDR1 is SNHLY and CDR2 is FYNNEI. The CDR3 sequence is CASKGTGVKTNEKLFF. CDR3 nucleotides: TGTGCCAGCAAGGGGACAGGTGTGAAAACTAATGAAAAACTGTTTTTT.

V and J are TRBV7-9 and TRBJ2-1; 8 bases map to TRBD2. Germline V gene sequence: CDR1 SEHNR, CDR2 FQNEAQ (reference sequence). The CDR3 totals 14 residues. Germline trimming cut 5 bases from V and 2 bases from J; bases unmatched to any gene: 2. The CDR3 coding sequence is TGTGCCAGCAGCAGGACTAGCACCTACAATGAGCAGTTCTTC. Protein: CASSRTSTYNEQFF.

In regard to this clone: One end of the junction is discordant with germline, which a read error may explain. The chain links TRBV30 to TRBJ1-4; TRBD1 matches 7 bases. The CDR3 length is 12 residues. Germline values: CDR1 GTSNPN, CDR2 SVGIG (reference sequence). CDR3 in DNA: TGTGCCTGGTCCGAACCGCCGGGACAGTCCGTTTTT. Translating gives CAWSEPPGQSVF. The full variable domain, completed using reference TRBV30 and TRBJ1-4, is SQTIHQWPATLVQPVGSPLSLECTVEGTSNPNLYWYRQAAGRGLQLLFYSVGIGQISSEVPQNLSASRPQDRQFILSSKKLLLSDSGFYLCAWSEPPGQSVFGSGTQLSVL.

The V call is TRBV4-1, the J call TRBJ2-7; perhaps TRBD2 as D (6 bases). This CDR3 region has 13 residues. From germline, CDR1 is MGHRA and CDR2 YSYEKL. V was clipped by 1 base and J by 6 bases, with 10 bases between them. CDR3 bases: TGCGCCAGCAGCCAAGGACTAGTTCGCGAGCAGTACTTC. It translates to CASSQGLVREQYF.

The J gene is TRBJ1-5, the V gene TRBV7-8; 8 bases line up with TRBD1. The CDR3 runs 16 residues. The trim removed 5 bases at V and 0 bases at J, leaving 6 bases unmatched. Germline V gives CDR1 SGHVS, CDR2 FQNEAQ. CDR3: CASSVRQGSSNQPQHF. CDR3 nucleotide sequence: TGTGCCAGCAGCGTAAGACAGGGGAGTAGCAATCAGCCCCAGCATTTT.

The chain carries TRBV18 and TRBJ2-7; 7 nucleotides align to TRBD2. The J segment lost 2 bases and the V segment lost 6 bases, leaving 13 bases of the junction unmatched. The CDR3 is 16 residues long. Germline CDR1 is KGHSH and CDR2 is LQKENI. CDR3 DNA sequence: TGTGCCAGCTCGACACTCCCAACGGGGGGTCCCTACGAGCAGTACTTC. The encoded protein is CASSTLPTGGPYEQYF.

This clone was detected only once. The chain uses TRBV19 and TRBJ1-2, with TRBD1 as a possible D gene (6 bases). With 9 bases removed from V and 4 bases from J, the gap between germline ends came to 9 bases. CDR3 size: 11 residues. CDR1 LNHDA and CDR2 SQIVND come from the germline V gene (reference sequence). CDR3 coding DNA: TGTGCCAGCAGGACAGCCTATGGCTACACCTTC. As protein: CASRTAYGYTF.

V and J are TRBV28 and TRBJ2-7, with a possible D match to TRBD2 (5 bases). Germline V gives CDR1 MDHEN, CDR2 SYDVKM. Trimming pared 7 bases from V and 3 bases from J, leaving 16 bases between. The CDR3 contains 14 residues. The CDR3, as DNA: TGTGCCAGCACCCGAGGGTGGCAGAACTACGAGCAGTACTTC. This translates into CASTRGWQNYEQYF.

This clone was seen only once. The rearrangement links TRBV5-1 to TRBJ2-1; D is possibly TRBD1 (6 bases). This CDR3 is built from 14 residues. Trimming shortened V by 0 bases and J by 7 bases, and 11 bases separated the two germline ends. Germline V gives CDR1 SGHRS, CDR2 YFSETQ. CDR3 in amino acids: CASSLDRVGNEQFF. The CDR3 nucleotides read TGCGCCAGCAGCTTGGACAGGGTTGGGAATGAGCAGTTCTTC.

This chain joins TRBV28 and TRBJ2-5; a possible D gene is TRBD1 (5 bases). Trimming removed 2 bases at V and 1 base at J, with 5 bases between. The CDR3 totals 13 residues. Germline assignment: CDR1 MDHEN and CDR2 SYDVKM. The CDR3 is CASSLRGQETQYF. CDR3 bases: TGTGCCAGCAGTTTAAGGGGCCAAGAGACCCAGTACTTC. The full variable domain, completed using reference TRBV28 and TRBJ2-5, is DVKVTQSSRYLVKRTGEKVFLECVQDMDHENMFWYRQDPGLGLRLIYFSYDVKMKEKGDIPEGYSVSREKKERFSLILESASTNQTSMYLCASSLRGQETQYFGPGTRLLVL.

The rearrangement joins TRBV7-3 to TRBJ2-7, with D tentatively TRBD1 (5 bases). Looked up from germline, CDR1 is SGHTA and CDR2 is FQGTGA. This CDR3 is built from 15 residues. The V gene lost 4 bases and the J gene lost 6 bases, with 19 bases spanning the gap. The chain's CDR3 is CASSSGPPPKLEQYF. In nucleotides, the CDR3 is TGTGCCAGCAGCTCAGGGCCCCCACCGAAGCTCGAGCAGTACTTC.

A remark on this clone: Other DNA variants within this sample encode the same CDR3. The chain uses TRBV10-1 and TRBJ1-6; 7 bases map to TRBD1. CDR1 and CDR2 from the germline V gene are WNHNN and SYGVQD (reference sequence). CDR3 size: 14 residues. Unmatched junction bases numbered 10, after V lost 11 bases and J lost 6 bases. The CDR3 DNA reads as TGCGCCGCCGGACAGGTGGAAGTTAATTCACCCCTCCACTTT. This gives the protein CAAGQVEVNSPLHF.

This clone was detected only once. This chain joins TRBV24-1 and TRBJ1-6; TRBD1 matches 7 bases. CDR3 size: 17 residues. V trimming: 1 base; J trimming: 9 bases; junction bases outside the gene matches: 11. Germline values: CDR1 KGHDR, CDR2 SFDVKD. CDR3 sequence reads: CATSDFQGQVLSSPLHF. The DNA of the CDR3 is TGTGCCACCAGTGATTTTCAAGGACAGGTTTTGAGTTCACCCCTCCACTTT.

The chain recombines TRBV15 with TRBJ1-1; maybe TRBD1 (5 bases). Germline lookup yields CDR1 LNHNV and CDR2 YYDKDF (reference sequence). V lost 1 base to trimming and J lost 0 bases, with 9 bases between them. The CDR3 has 15 residues. CDR3 protein: CATSRAAGVNTEAFF. CDR3 sequence (DNA): TGTGCCACCAGCAGAGCTGCGGGGGTGAACACTGAAGCTTTCTTT. The variable domain in full, with the rest retrieved from reference TRBV15 and TRBJ1-1, is DAMVIQNPRYQVTQFGKPVTLSCSQTLNHNVMYWYQQKSSQAPKLLFHYYDKDFNNEADTPDNFQSRRPNTSFCFLDIRSPGLGDTAMYLCATSRAAGVNTEAFFGQGTRLTVV.

The rearrangement uses TRBV11-2 and TRBJ2-6; a weak D match, TRBD2 (5 bases). The V gene lost 4 bases and the J gene lost 1 base, with 20 bases spanning the gap. Germline V gene sequence: CDR1 SGHAT, CDR2 FQNNGV. CDR3 length equals 19 residues. This CDR3 reads CASSYAGRRPSSGANVLTF. For the CDR3, the DNA is TGTGCCAGCAGCTACGCAGGACGGAGGCCCTCTTCTGGGGCCAACGTCCTGACTTTC.

This chain links TRBV9 with TRBJ2-7; 7 bases are shared with TRBD1. V lost 2 bases, J lost 2 bases, and 7 bases stayed unmatched. This CDR3 spans 15 amino acids. Germline V gives CDR1 SGDLS, CDR2 YYNGEE. The CDR3 DNA reads TGTGCCAGCAGCGTCGAGGGGGCGAACCCCTACGAGCAGTACTTC. The encoded protein is CASSVEGANPYEQYF.

The chain employs TRBV30 and TRBJ1-1; D perhaps matches TRBD1 (5 bases). From germline, CDR1 is GTSNPN and CDR2 SVGIG (reference sequence). The CDR3 loop spans 13 amino acids. With 6 bases removed from V and 5 bases from J, the gap between germline ends came to 16 bases. This CDR3 reads CACGSLEGTEAFF. The DNA of the CDR3 is TGTGCCTGCGGAAGTTTGGAGGGGACTGAAGCTTTCTTT.

The chain couples TRBV11-2 to TRBJ2-1; no clear D gene. The V gene's germline CDR1 is SGHAT and CDR2 FQNNGV. The germline V and J ends were trimmed by 1 base and 7 bases, with 8 bases remaining between them. The CDR3 spans 13 residues. The CDR3 bases are TGTGCCAGCAGCTTAGTGGGCCAAAATGAGCAGTTCTTC. It encodes CASSLVGQNEQFF.

J is TRBJ1-5 and V is TRBV28; tentative D call: TRBD1 (5 bases). The ends were cut back, 6 bases at V and 3 bases at J, with 15 bases in the middle. This CDR3 region has 15 residues. Germline loops: CDR1 MDHEN, CDR2 SYDVKM. CDR3 nucleotide sequence: TGTGCCAGCAGAAAATCGGCGGGACTCAATCAGCCCCAGCATTTT. Translated: CASRKSAGLNQPQHF.